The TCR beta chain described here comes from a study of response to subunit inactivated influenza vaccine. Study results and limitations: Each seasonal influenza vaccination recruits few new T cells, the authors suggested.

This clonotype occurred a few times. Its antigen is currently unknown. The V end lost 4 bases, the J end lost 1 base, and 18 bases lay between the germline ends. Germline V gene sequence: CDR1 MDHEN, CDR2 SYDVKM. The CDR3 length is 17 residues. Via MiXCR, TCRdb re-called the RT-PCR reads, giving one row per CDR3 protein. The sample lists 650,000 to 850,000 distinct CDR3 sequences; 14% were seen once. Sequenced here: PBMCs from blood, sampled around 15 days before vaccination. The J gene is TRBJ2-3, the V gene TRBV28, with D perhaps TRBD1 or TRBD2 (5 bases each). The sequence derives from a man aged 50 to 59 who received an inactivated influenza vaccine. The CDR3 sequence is CASSSPTATRGTDTQYF. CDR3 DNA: TGTGCCAGCAGTTCCCCGACAGCCACGAGGGGCACAGATACGCAGTATTTT.